This T cell receptor beta chain was identified in a study of T cells after yellow fever vaccination. Study as a whole: CD3, CD45RA, CCR7 and CD95 sorting yielded EM, EMRA, CM and Tscm memory subsets. General study points: Overall, a small share of clonotypes was seen in both CD4 and CD8 compartments. Reappearing after the booster were most of the clones from primary vaccination (about 96% CD4, about 87% CD8).

This clonotype was recorded at least ten times. The V gene lost 8 bases and the J gene lost 5 bases, with 15 bases spanning the gap. Germline V gene lookup returns CDR1 WSHSY and CDR2 SAAADI. The CDR3 contains 13 residues. UMIs and a universal primer site were added when TCR cDNA was made by 5'RACE template switching. TCRdb analysed the 5' RACE reads with MiXCR anew, one entry per CDR3 protein. The profile covers 20,000 to 30,000 distinct CDR3 sequences, with roughly 4.7% appearing a single time and around 40% taken by the ten largest. The rearrangement links TRBV10-2 to TRBJ2-5; D gene uncertain. The receptor was derived from a man aged 18 to 29 who received the YFV17D yellow fever vaccine. The sample consisted of PBMCs, either bulk or a sorted T-cell subset (CD4+, CD8+, memory, or dextramer-sorted; not recorded which), taken on the day of the yellow fever booster vaccination. CDR3 coding DNA: TGCGCCAGCTCGGTTTCAGGCCGGGAGACCCAGTACTTC. Residues: CASSVSGRETQYF.